This is a list of T cell receptor beta chains from one sample in a study of T cell responses to AZD1222 COVID-19 vaccine. TCRdb's table, derived via immunoSEQ multiplex PCR, lists solely in-frame clones and lacks some. The profile shows 95,000 to 100,000 clones, over 75% of them singletons. Source: peripheral blood, taken on day 0 of AZD1222 vaccination. These receptors were taken from an adult in good health. The CDR3 runs from the conserved cysteine through the conserved F or W. The order of the fields is J gene, D gene, V gene, clone size, CDR3 protein, CDR3 DNA. D genes are given only for firm matches. Part of the rows lack a size; the others show once, few, many or a class for expanded clones.

TRBJ2-7,.,TRBV5-1,.,CASSLVGRGYEQYF,TGCGCCAGCAGCTTGGTAGGGCGCGGCTACGAGCAGTACTTC
TRBJ1-2,TRBD1,TRBV6-1,.,CASSDSGTGIYGYTF,TGTGCCAGCAGTGATTCGGGGACAGGGATCTATGGCTACACCTTC
TRBJ1-4,TRBD1,TRBV5-5,few,CASSLRGQNEKLFF,TGTGCCAGCAGCTTGCGGGGACAGAATGAAAAACTGTTTTTT
TRBJ2-1,.,TRBV6-4,once,CASSEGVGEQFF,TGTGCCAGCAGTGAGGGAGTCGGGGAGCAGTTCTTC
TRBJ1-6,.,TRBV30,.,CAWSVRRSNSPLHF,TGTGCCTGGAGTGTACGGCGGAGCAATTCACCCCTCCACTTT
TRBJ1-5,.,TRBV28,few,CASSGGNQPQHF,TGTGCCAGCAGTGGGGGCAATCAGCCCCAGCATTTT
TRBJ2-3,TRBD2,TRBV12-5,.,CASGLEVAGVDTQYF,TGTGCTAGTGGTTTGGAAGTAGCGGGGGTAGATACGCAGTATTTT
TRBJ2-1,.,TRBV6-1,.,CASRELRGGSYNEQFF,TGTGCCAGCAGGGAATTAAGGGGGGGCTCCTACAATGAGCAGTTCTTC
TRBJ1-2,.,TRBV7-2,.,CASSERGLDYGYTF,TGTGCCAGCAGCGAACGGGGCCTGGACTATGGCTACACCTTC
TRBJ1-5,.,TRBV2,.,CASSDADVGYQPQHF,TGTGCCAGCAGTGACGCGGATGTCGGCTATCAGCCCCAGCATTTT
TRBJ1-5,.,TRBV5-4,.,CASSLASEGPNQPQHF,TGTGCCAGCAGCTTGGCAAGTGAAGGGCCGAATCAGCCCCAGCATTTT
TRBJ2-7,.,TRBV7-2,.,CASSLRRVEPHEQYF,TGTGCCAGCAGCTTGAGGAGGGTGGAGCCCCACGAGCAGTACTTC
TRBJ1-5,TRBD1,TRBV5-4,.,CASSWETGHQPQHF,TGTGCCAGCAGCTGGGAGACAGGGCATCAGCCCCAGCATTTT
TRBJ1-1,.,TRBV4-1,.,CASSLGGEAFF,TGCGCCAGCAGCCTCGGCGGTGAAGCTTTCTTT
TRBJ2-1,TRBD2,TRBV18,.,CASSPPAGGPHNEQFF,TGTGCCAGCTCACCCCCAGCGGGGGGGCCACACAATGAGCAGTTCTTC
TRBJ1-1,.,TRBV7-9,.,CASSLNAEAFF,TGTGCCAGCAGCTTAAATGCGGAGGCTTTCTTT
TRBJ1-1,TRBD1,TRBV5-8,.,CASSFDRASSTEAFF,TGTGCCAGCAGCTTCGACAGGGCCTCGAGCACTGAAGCTTTCTTT
TRBJ1-5,.,TRBV5-1,.,CASSYLGAGQPQHF,TGCGCCAGCAGCTACCTCGGGGCTGGTCAGCCCCAGCATTTT
TRBJ1-1,.,TRBV28,.,CASSSGSTEAFF,TGTGCCAGCAGTTCAGGGAGCACTGAAGCTTTCTTT
TRBJ1-1,.,TRBV11-2,.,CASSLRAGTEAFF,TGTGCCAGCAGCTTACGGGCAGGGACTGAAGCTTTCTTT
TRBJ1-5,.,TRBV10-3,.,CAISETSNQPQHF,TGTGCCATCAGTGAGACGAGCAATCAGCCCCAGCATTTT
TRBJ2-2,.,TRBV6-1,.,CASSERGRGSGELFF,TGTGCCAGCAGTGAACGGGGGCGGGGTTCCGGGGAGCTGTTTTTT
TRBJ1-1,.,TRBV18,.,CASSPTGVNTEAFF,TGTGCCAGCTCACCGACAGGTGTGAACACTGAAGCTTTCTTT
TRBJ2-7,.,TRBV21-1,.,CASSFGKEGPF,TGTGCCAGCAGCTTCGGCAAGGAGGGACCGTTC
TRBJ1-2,.,TRBV5-6,once,CASSLGDETNYGYTF,TGTGCCAGCAGCTTGGGAGACGAGACTAACTATGGCTACACCTTC
TRBJ1-4,TRBD1,TRBV28,.,CASSLGQGVEKLFF,TGTGCCAGCAGTTTAGGACAGGGGGTTGAAAAACTGTTTTTT
TRBJ2-7,TRBD2,TRBV28,.,CASSLGLAGGYEQYF,TGTGCCAGCAGTTTGGGACTAGCGGGGGGCTACGAGCAGTACTTC
TRBJ2-5,TRBD2,TRBV7-8,.,CASSVGRGEGKTQYF,TGTGCCAGCAGCGTAGGTCGGGGGGAGGGCAAGACCCAGTACTTC
TRBJ2-2,TRBD2,TRBV28,.,CASSLLASGANTGELFF,TGTGCCAGCAGTTTATTAGCCAGCGGGGCGAACACCGGGGAGCTGTTTTTT
TRBJ1-1,TRBD1,TRBV29-1,.,CSVGQGGNTEAFF,TGCAGCGTTGGTCAGGGGGGAAACACTGAAGCTTTCTTT
TRBJ1-6,TRBD1,TRBV5-1,.,CASSSRTGESPLHF,TGCGCCAGCAGCTCTAGGACAGGGGAATCACCCCTCCACTTT
TRBJ1-1,TRBD1,TRBV5-1,.,CASSSGTANTEAFF,TGCGCCAGCAGCTCCGGGACAGCGAACACTGAAGCTTTCTTT
TRBJ1-1,.,TRBV7-9,.,CASSGSGVGTEAFF,TGTGCCAGCAGCGGATCGGGGGTCGGCACTGAAGCTTTCTTT
TRBJ1-2,TRBD1,TRBV27,once,CASSFGVAGTDGYTF,TGTGCCAGCAGTTTTGGAGTTGCCGGGACAGATGGCTACACCTTC
TRBJ2-5,TRBD1,TRBV3-1/TRBV3-2,.,CASSPEGTGGLGTQYF,TGTGCCAGCAGCCCCGAGGGGACAGGGGGGTTAGGGACCCAGTACTTC
TRBJ1-1,.,TRBV6-6,.,CASTPGEAEAFF,TGTGCCAGCACTCCGGGGGAGGCTGAAGCTTTCTTT
TRBJ2-1,.,TRBV10-3,.,CAGTSGNEQFF,TGTGCCGGAACAAGCGGGAATGAGCAGTTCTTC
TRBJ1-6,.,TRBV2,.,CASGGISSYNSPLHF,TGTGCCAGCGGGGGGATAAGCTCCTATAATTCACCCCTCCACTTT
TRBJ2-7,.,TRBV28,.,CASRTRTSDSYEQYF,TGTGCCAGCAGAACACGGACTTCCGACTCCTACGAGCAGTACTTC
TRBJ2-5,TRBD1,TRBV28,.,CASSSPGQGFQETQYF,TGTGCCAGCAGTTCCCCGGGACAGGGCTTCCAAGAGACCCAGTACTTC
TRBJ1-5,.,TRBV19,.,CASSGSSNQPQHF,TGTGCCAGTAGTGGGTCGAGCAATCAGCCCCAGCATTTT
TRBJ1-2,.,TRBV6-5,.,CASSYSNSISYGYTF,TGTGCCAGCAGTTACTCTAACAGCATTAGCTATGGCTACACCTTC
TRBJ2-2,TRBD1,TRBV18,.,CASSPGQGDTGELFF,TGTGCCAGCTCACCGGGACAGGGCGACACCGGGGAGCTGTTTTTT
TRBJ1-5,.,TRBV2,.,CASSPLRAKNQPQHF,TGTGCCAGCAGTCCCTTGCGGGCCAAAAATCAGCCCCAGCATTTT
TRBJ1-5,.,TRBV15,.,CATSREFEGYNQPQHF,TGTGCCACCAGCAGAGAGTTTGAGGGTTACAATCAGCCCCAGCATTTT
TRBJ2-2,TRBD2,TRBV11-3,.,CASSLGQRGANTGELFF,TGTGCCAGCAGCTTAGGACAGCGGGGGGCAAACACCGGGGAGCTGTTTTTT
TRBJ1-3,TRBD1,TRBV7-9,.,CASSPAGRGTARNTIYF,TGTGCCAGCAGCCCCGCGGGGCGGGGGACAGCTCGAAACACCATATATTTT
TRBJ1-6,TRBD1,TRBV7-6,once,CASSLSSRQGYNSPLHF,TGTGCCAGCAGCTTAAGTAGCAGACAGGGGTATAATTCACCCCTCCACTTT
TRBJ1-4,TRBD1,TRBV5-1,.,CASSLPPGQTREKLFF,TGCGCCAGCAGCTTGCCCCCGGGACAGACTAGAGAAAAACTGTTTTTT
TRBJ2-3,TRBD1,TRBV2,few,CASSGVGTASLFRTDTQYF,TGTGCCAGCAGTGGGGTAGGGACAGCATCTCTTTTCCGCACAGATACGCAGTATTTT